This T cell receptor beta chain was obtained from a study of OX40 agonist ivuxolimab in advanced cancers. Turning to the study itself: Enrollees could have had prior anti-PD-1, anti-PD-L1 or anti-CTLA-4 therapy, which 40% to 45% had received.

This clone has just one count. Germline V gene data show CDR1 as MDHEN and CDR2 as SYDVKM. The CDR3 covers 15 residues. Trimming removed 5 bases from V and 1 base from J; junction bases left unmatched: 4. Sequenced by immunoSEQ multiplex PCR; TCRdb stores in-frame clones only, minus some. The data contain about 43,000 clones, around 86% of them seen just once; the ten biggest clones take up around 37%. With autoimmune disease history or systemic immunosuppression, patients were excluded. This chain joins TRBV28 and TRBJ2-2; 7 bases fit TRBD2. The sample was CD4+ or CD8+ T cells sorted from blood, taken in a trial of the OX40 agonist ivuxolimab. The sequence was obtained from an adult with an advanced solid tumor such as melanoma, head and neck, liver or kidney cancer. CDR3 loop: CASSVGGGNTGELFF. Here the CDR3 DNA reads TGTGCCAGCAGTGTTGGCGGGGGGAACACCGGGGAGCTGTTTTTT.